A selection of T cell receptor beta chains follows, all from one sample in a study of CD8 T cells in ankylosing spondylitis. TCRdb reanalysed the 5' RACE reads using MiXCR and keeps one entry per CDR3 protein. Of approximately 220,000 distinct CDR3 sequences detected, about 17% appear once; the ten largest clones hold 42%. The sequencing input was blood, either unsorted or a sorted T cell fraction (not recorded which). Every receptor here comes from a male donor with ankylosing spondylitis. Both conserved end residues are part of each CDR3. Fields, in order: J gene, V gene, clone size, D gene, CDR3 protein, CDR3 DNA. D genes are given only for firm matches. Part of the rows lack a size; the others show once, few, many or a class for expanded clones.

>TRBJ2-2|TRBV4-3|-|TRBD2
CASSQGWGLAGGDTGELFF
TGCGCCAGCAGCCAAGGTTGGGGACTAGCGGGAGGTGACACCGGGGAGCTGTTTTTT
>TRBJ2-1|TRBV5-1|-|-
CASSLGGMVYNKQFF
TGCGCCAGCAGCTTAGGCGGGATGGTCTACAATAAGCAGTTCTTC
>TRBJ2-7|TRBV4-2|-|-
CASSPQGYDEQYF
TGTGCCAGCAGCCCTCAGGGGTACGACGAGCAGTACTTC
>TRBJ2-7|TRBV29-1|-|-
CSAEADSNYEQYF
TGCAGCGCCGAAGCGGACAGTAACTACGAGCAGTACTTC
>TRBJ2-1|TRBV5-1|-|-
CASSLDASYNEQFF
TGCGCCAGCAGCTTGGATGCCTCCTACAATGAGCAGTTCTTC
>TRBJ2-2|TRBV28|few|-
CASRWVPTGELFF
TGTGCCAGCAGATGGGTCCCTACCGGGGAGCTGTTTTTT
>TRBJ2-7|TRBV7-9|few|-
CASSRGPSEQYF
TGTGCCAGCAGCCGAGGACCATCCGAGCAGTACTTC
>TRBJ2-2|TRBV29-1|many|TRBD1
CSVRDSYTGELFF
TGCAGCGTTCGGGACAGCTACACCGGGGAGCTGTTTTTT
>TRBJ2-7|TRBV5-1|few|TRBD2
CASSLDATSGSSYEQYF
TGCGCCAGCAGCTTGGACGCTACTAGCGGGAGCTCCTACGAGCAGTACTTC
>TRBJ2-7|TRBV10-3|few|TRBD2
CAIGTSGSPYEQYF
TGTGCCATCGGGACTAGCGGGAGCCCCTACGAGCAGTACTTC
>TRBJ2-7|TRBV6-1|-|TRBD1
CASRDRVSYEQYF
TGTGCCAGCCGGGACAGGGTTTCCTACGAGCAGTACTTC
>TRBJ2-1|TRBV15|-|TRBD2
CATSSTVEAREVYNEQFF
TGTGCCACCAGCAGCACGGTCGAAGCGCGGGAGGTTTACAATGAGCAGTTCTTC
>TRBJ1-5|TRBV10-3|few|-
CAISGDVDQPQHF
TGTGCCATCAGTGGTGATGTGGATCAGCCCCAGCATTTT
>TRBJ2-3|TRBV4-2|few|-
CASSQDEGGTDTQYF
TGTGCCAGCAGCCAAGATGAGGGGGGCACAGATACGCAGTATTTT
>TRBJ2-7|TRBV21-1|few|-
CTGDRAGPYEQYF
TGTACAGGGGACAGGGCTGGCCCCTACGAGCAGTACTTC
>TRBJ1-1|TRBV12-3/TRBV12-4|-|-
CASSFIGGAKAEAFF
TGTGCCAGCAGTTTCATTGGGGGCGCAAAGGCTGAAGCTTTCTTT
>TRBJ2-3|TRBV7-9|-|TRBD2
CASSFLVSGITDTQYF
TGTGCCAGCAGCTTTCTGGTTAGCGGGATCACAGATACGCAGTATTTT
>TRBJ2-5|TRBV4-1|many|TRBD1
CASSHPGTGEETQYF
TGCGCCAGCAGCCACCCCGGGACAGGGGAAGAGACCCAGTACTTC
>TRBJ2-2|TRBV4-3|-|-
CASSQEDRIRQDTGELFF
TGCGCCAGCAGCCAAGAAGACAGGATTCGGCAGGACACCGGGGAGCTGTTTTTT
>TRBJ2-1|TRBV27|few|TRBD1
CASSLTGNNEQFF
TGTGCCAGCAGCCTGACAGGGAACAATGAGCAGTTCTTC
>TRBJ2-7|TRBV19|-|-
CASSMGYEQYF
TGTGCCAGTAGTATGGGGTACGAGCAGTACTTC
>TRBJ2-1|TRBV11-2|few|TRBD2
CASSLGTSGFYSYNEQFF
TGTGCCAGCAGCCTCGGGACTAGCGGATTTTACTCCTACAATGAGCAGTTCTTC
>TRBJ2-4|TRBV12-3/TRBV12-4|-|-
CASSPSLGNIQYF
TGTGCCAGCAGTCCCTCCTTGGGGAACATTCAGTACTTC
>TRBJ2-4|TRBV7-9|-|-
CASSPSGGALWLQYF
TGTGCCAGCAGCCCCTCTGGCGGCGCACTCTGGCTTCAGTACTTC
>TRBJ2-1|TRBV6-1|few|TRBD2
CASSFSGREYNEQFF
TGTGCCAGCAGCTTTAGCGGGAGAGAATACAATGAGCAGTTCTTC
>TRBJ1-2|TRBV30|few|TRBD1
CAWTLTGVGYTF
TGTGCCTGGACTCTGACAGGGGTTGGCTACACCTTC
>TRBJ1-1|TRBV4-1|few|-
CASSQDRAFGNTEAFF
TGCGCCAGCAGCCAAGATAGGGCCTTTGGGAACACTGAAGCTTTCTTT
>TRBJ2-3|TRBV15|-|-
CATSGWLTDTQYF
TGTGCCACCAGCGGATGGTTGACAGATACGCAGTATTTT
>TRBJ2-7|TRBV11-2|few|-
CASSLSSGEQYF
TGTGCCAGCAGCTTATCGTCCGGCGAGCAGTACTTC
>TRBJ1-1|TRBV27|-|-
CASSHGLNTEAFF
TGTGCCAGCAGTCATGGTCTGAACACTGAAGCTTTCTTT
>TRBJ2-1|TRBV20-1|-|-
CSAPGGPYNEQFF
TGCAGTGCTCCCGGCGGGCCCTACAATGAGCAGTTCTTC
>TRBJ1-5|TRBV7-3|-|-
CASSLTVSNQPQHF
TGTGCCAGCAGCTTGACAGTAAGCAATCAGCCCCAGCATTTT
>TRBJ2-3|TRBV4-1|-|TRBD2
CASSQESPLAGDTQYF
TGCGCCAGCAGCCAAGAATCCCCGCTAGCGGGAGATACGCAGTATTTT
>TRBJ2-7|TRBV20-1|-|TRBD1
CSARPTRDRAYEQYF
TGCAGTGCTAGACCCACCCGGGACAGGGCCTACGAGCAGTACTTC
>TRBJ2-5|TRBV7-8|-|-
CASRTDSSHQETQYF
TGTGCCAGCAGAACGGACAGCTCTCACCAAGAGACCCAGTACTTC
>TRBJ1-1|TRBV7-9|-|-
CASSLVGRGGTTEAFF
TGTGCCAGCAGCTTAGTAGGACGCGGAGGTACCACTGAAGCTTTCTTT
>TRBJ2-7|TRBV7-8|once|TRBD1
CASSLAGTGGAYEQYF
TGTGCCAGCAGCTTAGCCGGGACAGGGGGCGCCTACGAGCAGTACTTC
>TRBJ1-2|TRBV29-1|-|-
CSVVWGEGYTF
TGCAGCGTTGTTTGGGGGGAAGGCTACACCTTC
>TRBJ2-1|TRBV2|-|-
CASSGIAYNEQFF
TGTGCCAGCAGCGGGATCGCCTACAATGAGCAGTTCTTC
>TRBJ2-4|TRBV29-1|few|TRBD1
CSVLGQGLNIQYF
TGCAGCGTCTTAGGACAGGGTTTGAACATTCAGTACTTC
>TRBJ1-3|TRBV4-2|-|-
CASSAVGLEGDTIYF
TGTGCCAGCAGCGCGGTTGGCCTTGAGGGAGACACCATATATTTT
>TRBJ2-7|TRBV6-5|-|TRBD2
CASSYSGSGSYEQYF
TGTGCCAGCAGTTACTCGGGTAGCGGGAGCTACGAGCAGTACTTC
>TRBJ1-1|TRBV28|many|-
CASSPPGGTEAFF
TGTGCCAGCAGTCCGCCGGGAGGCACTGAAGCTTTCTTT
>TRBJ2-1|TRBV7-8|-|-
CASSLSYGGQSLYNEQFF
TGTGCCAGCAGCTTAAGTTACGGGGGCCAATCGCTCTACAATGAGCAGTTCTTC
>TRBJ2-1|TRBV13|few|TRBD2
CASSSETSGGANEQFF
TGTGCCAGCAGTTCTGAGACTAGCGGGGGGGCCAATGAGCAGTTCTTC
>TRBJ1-1|TRBV27|-|-
CASSLTRRGNTEAFF
TGTGCCAGCAGTCTGACACGCAGGGGGAACACTGAAGCTTTCTTT
>TRBJ2-1|TRBV15|few|-
CATSRSRSSYNEQFF
TGTGCCACCAGCAGGAGCCGTTCCTCCTACAATGAGCAGTTCTTC
>TRBJ2-7|TRBV29-1|many|-
CSVLEGPYEQYF
TGCAGCGTTCTCGAGGGGCCCTACGAGCAGTACTTC
>TRBJ1-6|TRBV4-1|few|-
CASSQGIVLDSPLHF
TGCGCCAGCAGCCAAGGCATAGTCCTGGATTCACCCCTCCACTTT
>TRBJ2-7|TRBV20-1|-|-
CSARAGEETGEQYF
TGCAGTGCTAGAGCGGGAGAGGAGACCGGGGAGCAGTACTTC
>TRBJ2-1|TRBV20-1|-|TRBD2
CSARDRRTSGVYNEQFF
TGCAGTGCTAGAGATCGCCGAACTAGCGGGGTTTACAATGAGCAGTTCTTC
>TRBJ2-1|TRBV9|few|TRBD1
CASSPPPGWSRDRETVNEQFF
TGTGCCAGCAGCCCACCCCCCGGGTGGTCCCGGGACAGGGAGACGGTCAATGAGCAGTTCTTC
>TRBJ2-5|TRBV7-9|few|TRBD2
CASSQPRGSQETQYF
TGTGCCAGCAGCCAACCGCGGGGGTCCCAAGAGACCCAGTACTTC
>TRBJ2-3|TRBV4-1|few|-
CASSQVRIRDTQYF
TGCGCCAGCAGCCAAGTCCGAATAAGAGATACGCAGTATTTT
>TRBJ2-7|TRBV4-1|many|-
CASSQDPSASYEQYF
TGCGCCAGCAGCCAAGATCCGTCGGCTTCCTACGAGCAGTACTTC